Below are 30 T cell receptor beta chains sequenced from a single sample in a study of beta chain features in type 1 diabetes. As every portion of the isolated RNA was reverse transcribed, the sequencing read expressed TCRB transcripts. The method was immunoSEQ multiplex PCR; TCRdb's version includes in-frame clones alone and lacks a portion of them. Among about 240,000 clones listed, 27% were seen once. The sample comprised central memory CD4+ T cells from blood. The receptors here all came from a man in his thirties or forties in good health.

J is TRBJ2-5 and V is TRBV7-8; D tentatively fits TRBD1 or TRBD2 (5 bases each). The germline CDR1 and CDR2 sequences are SGHVS and FQNEAQ. The CDR3 is 14 amino acids. Between the trimmed V and J ends, which lost 2 bases and 4 bases, there was a span of 11 bases. CDR3 residues: CASSLRDEGETQYF. DNA of the CDR3: TGTGCCAGCAGCTTACGGGACGAAGGAGAGACCCAGTACTTC.

Comments on this clone: The identical CDR3 is also encoded by other nucleotide sequences in the sample. V gene TRBV28 combines with J gene TRBJ2-7, with TRBD2 identical over 8 bases. CDR3 size: 13 residues. Germline CDR1 and CDR2: MDHEN and SYDVKM. Germline trimming cut 6 bases from V and 2 bases from J; bases unmatched to any gene: 3. CDR3: CASRRGGTYEQYF. The CDR3 DNA follows: TGTGCCAGCAGACGGGGGGGGACCTACGAGCAGTACTTC.

The chain employs TRBV11-2 and TRBJ2-2; tentatively, D is TRBD2 (5 bases). The CDR3 covers 17 residues. V was pared by 5 bases and J by 1 base, with 17 bases between. CDR1 and CDR2 from the germline V gene are SGHAT and FQNNGV. CDR3 residues: CASSPLRGRENTGELFF. CDR3 in DNA: TGTGCCAGCAGCCCACTTCGGGGAAGGGAGAACACCGGGGAGCTGTTTTTT.

This clone appeared a few times. CDR3 sequence: CASREILRGNQPQHF. CDR3 coding DNA: TGTGCCAGCAGAGAGATTTTGAGGGGCAATCAGCCCCAGCATTTT. The chain carries TRBV25-1 and TRBJ1-5, with D unclear. This CDR3 region has 15 residues. In germline, CDR1 is MGHDK, CDR2 SYGVNS. With 6 bases removed from V and 2 bases from J, the gap between germline ends came to 14 bases. The complete variable domain, with remaining parts taken from reference TRBV25-1 and TRBJ1-5, reads EADIYQTPRYLVIGTGKKITLECSQTMGHDKMYWYQQDPGMELHLIHYSYGVNSTEKGDLSSESTVSRIRTEHFPLTLESARPSHTSQYLCASREILRGNQPQHFGDGTRLSIL.

The chain carries TRBV7-8 and TRBJ2-7, with D possibly being TRBD2 (5 bases). In germline, CDR1 is SGHVS, CDR2 FQNEAQ. The V and J ends lost 7 bases and 4 bases respectively, with 26 bases between them. The CDR3 length is 17 residues. The CDR3 nucleotides are TGTGCCAGCACTTCAAGAGGGATGAAGGGCGAATGGTACGAGCAGTACTTC. It is translated as CASTSRGMKGEWYEQYF.

The chain employs TRBV5-1 and TRBJ2-2; TRBD1 is a possible D gene (5 bases). The germline gives CDR1 SGHRS, CDR2 YFSETQ. Trimming left V 3 bases short and J 4 bases short, with 10 bases between. The CDR3 runs to 14 residues. CDR3 residues: CASSSDSFTGELFF. In nucleotides, the CDR3 is TGCGCCAGCAGCTCAGACAGTTTCACCGGGGAGCTGTTTTTT.

This clone was picked up a small number of times. This chain uses TRBV13 with TRBJ2-3; TRBD2 aligns across 10 bases. J lost 4 bases, V lost 2 bases, and 6 bases had no gene match. This CDR3 has 16 amino acids. Germline values: CDR1 PRHDT, CDR2 FYEKMQ (reference sequence). The CDR3 nucleotides are TGTGCCAGCAGCTTATCAAGCGGGGGGGCCCCAGATACGCAGTATTTT. Its translation is CASSLSSGGAPDTQYF.

The chain has TRBV30 and TRBJ1-1; the D is unclear. The germline V gene encodes CDR1 GTSNPN and CDR2 SVGIG (reference sequence). The CDR3 has 13 amino acids. V was pared by 4 bases and J by 1 base, with 10 bases between. The DNA for the CDR3 is TGTGCCTGGACTGAAGTGAAGAACACTGAAGCTTTCTTT. Protein: CAWTEVKNTEAFF. Using reference TRBV30 and TRBJ1-1 for the parts outside the CDR3, the full variable domain is SQTIHQWPATLVQPVGSPLSLECTVEGTSNPNLYWYRQAAGRGLQLLFYSVGIGQISSEVPQNLSASRPQDRQFILSSKKLLLSDSGFYLCAWTEVKNTEAFFGQGTRLTVV.

A few counts support this clone. V is TRBV5-6 and J is TRBJ1-1; D ambiguous. Germline V CDR1 and CDR2: SGHDT, YYEEEE. Trimming left V 4 bases short and J 4 bases short, with 11 bases between. The CDR3 is 13 residues long. DNA of the CDR3: TGTGCCAGCAGCCCTCATGTATTCACTGAAGCTTTCTTT. The encoded protein is CASSPHVFTEAFF.

This clone has only a few counts. The rearrangement joins TRBV7-2 to TRBJ1-3, with D tentatively TRBD1 (5 bases). V lost 4 bases and J lost 0, with 13 bases in between. CDR1 and CDR2 from the germline V gene are SGHTA and FQGNSA. The CDR3 loop spans 16 amino acids. DNA of the CDR3: TGTGCCAGCAGCTCCCAAGGGGCAGGCTCTGGAAACACCATATATTTT. Its protein is CASSSQGAGSGNTIYF.

This clone was picked up a small number of times. This sequence joins TRBV30 and TRBJ2-3; D not resolved. V dropped 3 bases and J dropped 6 bases, with 10 bases sitting between them. The CDR3 runs 12 residues. CDR1 GTSNPN and CDR2 SVGIG come from the germline V gene (reference sequence). The CDR3: CAWSPQRDTQYF. CDR3 coding DNA: TGTGCCTGGAGCCCCCAAAGGGATACGCAGTATTTT.

The rearrangement uses TRBV23-1 and TRBJ1-6; tentative D call: TRBD1 (5 bases). TRBV23-1 carries the ORF label, with uncertain function. V lost 0 bases and J lost 12, with 9 bases in between. The CDR3 consists of 13 residues. The CDR3 spells CASSQSPGGPLHF. The CDR3 nucleotides are TGCGCCAGCAGTCAATCCCCCGGGGGACCCCTCCACTTT.

The chain combines TRBV7-2 with TRBJ2-1; 8 bases fit TRBD1. The CDR3 consists of 13 residues. Germline values: CDR1 SGHTA, CDR2 FQGNSA. V trimming: 5 bases; J trimming: 7 bases; junction bases outside the gene matches: 4. CDR3 sequence: CASSKDRANEQFF. CDR3 DNA sequence: TGTGCCAGCAGCAAGGACAGGGCTAATGAGCAGTTCTTC. The variable domain in full, completed from reference TRBV7-2 and TRBJ2-1, reads GAGVSQSPSNKVTEKGKDVELRCDPISGHTALYWYRQSLGQGLEFLIYFQGNSAPDKSGLPSDRFSAERTGGSVSTLTIQRTQQEDSAVYLCASSKDRANEQFFGPGTRLTVL.

This clone was seen ten or more times. The chain uses TRBV28 and TRBJ2-1; 7 bases are a match to TRBD2. CDR1 MDHEN and CDR2 SYDVKM come from the germline V gene. Trimming cost V 5 bases and J 4 bases; bases outside gene matches: 5. This CDR3 comprises 14 residues. This CDR3 reads CASSPGGRYNEQFF. DNA for the CDR3: TGTGCCAGCAGTCCGGGCGGGAGATACAATGAGCAGTTCTTC.

V is TRBV27 and J is TRBJ1-1; TRBD1 might be the D (5 bases). Germline assignment: CDR1 MNHEY and CDR2 SMNVEV (reference sequence). The CDR3 runs to 15 residues. V dropped 4 bases and J dropped 3 bases, with 15 bases sitting between them. CDR3 nucleotides: TGTGCCAGCAGTTCCCTAGCGGCGGGGGACACTGAAGCTTTCTTT. Encoded protein: CASSSLAAGDTEAFF.

This clone was counted a few times. CDR3 amino acids: CASSLVLHEQFF. The CDR3 DNA sequence: TGTGCCAGCAGCTTAGTGCTACATGAGCAGTTCTTC. The chain joins TRBV7-2 to TRBJ2-1; D gene ambiguous. Between the trimmed V and J ends, which lost 1 base and 8 bases, there was a span of 6 bases. The germline V gene has CDR1 SGHTA and CDR2 FQGNSA. This CDR3 comprises 12 residues.

This rearrangement joins TRBV5-6 to TRBJ2-1, with D tentatively TRBD1 or TRBD2 (5 bases each). Germline CDR1 SGHDT, CDR2 YYEEEE. Between the trimmed V and J ends, which lost 3 bases and 4 bases, there was a span of 14 bases. The CDR3 loop spans 15 amino acids. CDR3 DNA sequence: TGTGCCAGCAGCTCCGGGACGCGAATTTACAATGAGCAGTTCTTC. It translates to CASSSGTRIYNEQFF. Combining the CDR3 with reference TRBV5-6 and TRBJ2-1 gives the whole variable domain DAGVTQSPTHLIKTRGQQVTLRCSPKSGHDTVSWYQQALGQGPQFIFQYYEEEERQRGNFPDRFSGHQFPNYSSELNVNALLLGDSALYLCASSSGTRIYNEQFFGPGTRLTVL.

This clone has more than one count but fewer than ten. The germline gene is not matched at one end of the junction; a read error may be the cause. The chain employs TRBV4-3 and TRBJ1-5; 8 bases match TRBD1. Germline lookup yields CDR1 LGHNA and CDR2 YSLEER. The CDR3 runs 10 residues. CDR3 DNA: TGCGCCAGCAGTAGGACAGGGAGTAGATTT. Amino acids: CASSRTGSRF.

The rearrangement uses TRBV6-6 and TRBJ2-2; 7 nucleotides align to TRBD1. There are 16 residues in the CDR3. CDR1 is MNHNY and CDR2 is SVGAGI in the germline V gene (reference sequence). The J segment lost 4 bases and the V segment lost 2 bases, leaving 7 bases of the junction unmatched. The CDR3 sequence is CASSYVQGQSTGELFF. CDR3 nucleotides: TGTGCCAGCAGTTACGTACAGGGGCAGAGCACCGGGGAGCTGTTTTTT.

This chain links TRBV5-1 with TRBJ2-7; D might be TRBD1 (6 bases). Germline V CDR1 and CDR2: SGHRS, YFSETQ. This CDR3 has 15 amino acids. With 2 bases removed from V and 1 base from J, the gap between germline ends came to 13 bases. This CDR3 reads CASSLDRQTSYEQYF. As DNA, the CDR3 is TGCGCCAGCAGCTTAGACAGGCAAACATCCTACGAGCAGTACTTC.

This clone came up a few times. The gene calls are TRBV5-4 and TRBJ2-3, with D possibly matching TRBD2 (6 bases). Per germline, CDR1 SGHNT and CDR2 YYREEE (reference sequence). The CDR3 is 13 residues long. Trimming stripped 5 bases from V and 4 bases from J, with 11 bases between. The CDR3 coding sequence is TGTGCCAGCAGACCCGGGACTTCAGATACGCAGTATTTT. This sequence encodes CASRPGTSDTQYF. The entire variable domain, with the rest obtained from reference TRBV5-4 and TRBJ2-3, is as follows: ETGVTQSPTHLIKTRGQQVTLRCSSQSGHNTVSWYQQALGQGPQFIFQYYREEENGRGNFPPRFSGLQFPNYSSELNVNALELDDSALYLCASRPGTSDTQYFGPGTRLTVL.

Points on this clone: This specimen includes other DNA sequences encoding the same CDR3. The V gene is TRBV6-5, the J gene TRBJ2-2; D gene uncertain. The CDR3 runs 13 residues. Germline V gene data show CDR1 as MNHEY and CDR2 as SVGAGI. Trimming stripped 6 bases from V and 4 bases from J, with 9 bases between. The chain's CDR3 is CASSQLLTGELFF. The CDR3 coding sequence is TGTGCCAGCAGCCAACTGCTCACCGGGGAGCTGTTTTTT.

The chain couples TRBV5-4 to TRBJ1-2, with D possibly being TRBD1 (5 bases). V gave up 0 bases and J gave up 8 bases, with 14 bases separating them. The CDR3 is made up of 14 amino acids. CDR1 is SGHNT, CDR2 YYREEE, per germline (reference sequence). The CDR3 loop is CASSLGQSRGGYTF. The CDR3 nucleotides are TGTGCCAGCAGCTTGGGACAGTCACGAGGAGGCTACACCTTC. Looking up the rest from reference TRBV5-4 and TRBJ1-2 gives the full variable domain: ETGVTQSPTHLIKTRGQQVTLRCSSQSGHNTVSWYQQALGQGPQFIFQYYREEENGRGNFPPRFSGLQFPNYSSELNVNALELDDSALYLCASSLGQSRGGYTFGSGTRLTVV.

The V and J genes are TRBV11-2 and TRBJ2-3, with D hard to call. The V gene's germline CDR1 is SGHAT and CDR2 FQNNGV. V lost 5 bases and J lost 3, with 9 bases in between. There are 13 residues in the CDR3. The CDR3, as DNA: TGTGCCAGCAGCCCCCGTTATACAGATACGCAGTATTTT. Translating gives CASSPRYTDTQYF.

The CDR3 loop is CATHEEQREKTQYF. CDR3 sequence (DNA): TGTGCCACCCATGAGGAACAGCGTGAAAAGACCCAGTACTTC. The chain carries TRBV15 and TRBJ2-5; D call uncertain. The length of the CDR3 is 14 residues. Germline CDR1 is LNHNV and CDR2 is YYDKDF (reference sequence). V lost 8 bases and J lost 6, with 19 bases in between.

V and J are TRBV14 and TRBJ2-7; D not certain. V lost 4 bases to trimming and J lost 2 bases, with 12 bases between them. The CDR3 is 14 amino acids. The V gene's germline CDR1 is SGHDN and CDR2 FVKESK. CDR3 region: CASSLLGNTYEQYF. CDR3 sequence (DNA): TGTGCCAGCAGCCTTTTGGGTAACACCTACGAGCAGTACTTC.

In regard to this clone: The sample contains more than one DNA sequence encoding this CDR3. The chain recombines TRBV29-1 with TRBJ2-7, with 8 bases that match TRBD1. Looked up from germline, CDR1 is SQVTM and CDR2 is ANQGSEA. Germline trimming cut 5 bases from V and 3 bases from J; bases unmatched to any gene: 3. The CDR3 spans 12 residues. As DNA, the CDR3 is TGCAGCGTTAGGACAGGGCACTACGAGCAGTACTTC. Its translation: CSVRTGHYEQYF.

This clone has more than one count but fewer than ten. The chain has TRBV5-6 and TRBJ2-2; D might be TRBD2 (5 bases). The CDR3 extends over 15 amino acids. From germline, CDR1 is SGHDT and CDR2 YYEEEE. With 5 bases removed from V and 6 bases from J, the gap between germline ends came to 17 bases. The CDR3 DNA is TGTGCCAGCAGGACCGCCCCTAACGGGGCCGGGGAGCTGTTTTTT. Amino acids: CASRTAPNGAGELFF.

This clone was counted only a few times. This chain uses TRBV7-8 with TRBJ2-3; tentatively, D is TRBD1 (6 bases). Germline CDR1 SGHVS, CDR2 FQNEAQ. V dropped 5 bases and J dropped 2 bases, with 14 bases sitting between them. The CDR3 loop spans 15 amino acids. The CDR3 spells CASSQSDSATDTQYF. In DNA, the CDR3 is TGTGCCAGCAGCCAATCGGACAGCGCCACAGATACGCAGTATTTT.

The rearrangement joins TRBV7-9 to TRBJ2-5; D is undetermined. V was pared by 2 bases and J by 5 bases, with 9 bases between. Germline V gives CDR1 SEHNR, CDR2 FQNEAQ (reference sequence). This CDR3 is 13 amino acids long. This CDR3 is CASSLTELETQYF. In nucleotides, the CDR3 is TGTGCCAGCAGCTTAACAGAGTTGGAGACCCAGTACTTC.